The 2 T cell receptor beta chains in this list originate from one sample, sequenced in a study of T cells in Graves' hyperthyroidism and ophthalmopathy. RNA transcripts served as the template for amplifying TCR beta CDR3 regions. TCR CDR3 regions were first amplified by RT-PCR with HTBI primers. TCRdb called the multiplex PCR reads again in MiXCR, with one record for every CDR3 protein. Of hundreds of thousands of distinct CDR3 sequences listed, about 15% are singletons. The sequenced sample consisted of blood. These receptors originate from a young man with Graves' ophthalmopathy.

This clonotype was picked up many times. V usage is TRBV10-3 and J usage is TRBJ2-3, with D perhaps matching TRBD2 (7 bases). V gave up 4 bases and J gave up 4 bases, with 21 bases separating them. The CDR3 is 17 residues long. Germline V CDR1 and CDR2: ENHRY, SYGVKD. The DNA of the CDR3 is TGTGCCATCAGTGGTAATAGCGGGCCGACAGGCCCAGATACGCAGTATTTT. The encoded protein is CAISGNSGPTGPDTQYF.

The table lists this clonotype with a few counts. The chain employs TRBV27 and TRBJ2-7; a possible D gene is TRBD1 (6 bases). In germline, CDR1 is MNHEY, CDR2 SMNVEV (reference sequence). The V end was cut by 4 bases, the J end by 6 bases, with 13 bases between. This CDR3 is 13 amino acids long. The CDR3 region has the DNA TGTGCCAGCAGTTCTAGACAGGCTGGCGAGCAGTACTTC. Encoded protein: CASSSRQAGEQYF.